This T cell receptor (beta chain) was sequenced for a study of cytomegalovirus exposure and HLA in healthy donors. This clone was picked up a small number of times. Use of 60 Vbeta and 13 Jbeta primers characterized the PCR. How the authors handled the data: Counted up in a later analysis, unique TCR beta chains came to about 80 million, with around 10 million shared. The data were produced by immunoSEQ multiplex PCR, yet TCRdb's version contains in-frame clones alone and is incomplete. V and J calls and clone size follow that table, whereas D and trimming were derived from the DNA. The data hold about 200,000 clones, with around 73% observed a single time. The germline CDR1 and CDR2 sequences are MGHRA and YSYEKL. V shed 4 bases and J 2 bases; nucleotides not matched to a gene: 5. The CDR3 totals 14 residues.

The receptor's source is a male donor in good health and CMV-seronegative. This chain uses TRBV4-1 with TRBJ2-7; 7 bases agree with TRBD1. Sequencing used PBMCs. CDR3 sequence: CASSRITGAYEQYF. The CDR3 nucleotides read TGCGCCAGCAGCCGGATAACAGGGGCCTACGAGCAGTACTTC.